The clone carrying this T cell receptor (beta chain) was recorded many times. As yet, its antigen is unknown. With iRepertoire HTBI primers and Arm-PCR of CDR3 regions, TCR beta libraries were built. Each CDR3 protein gets one entry after TCRdb re-called the multiplex PCR reads with MiXCR. The sample consists of approximately 350,000 distinct CDR3 sequences, 23% of them appearing once. This sample stems from a study of regulatory T cells in long-lasting Graves disease. As for the study in general: More than 5 years of antithyroid drugs with positive TSH receptor antibodies defined persistent Graves' disease.

Described time point: persistent/refractory GD, antithyroid drugs over 5 years with positive TRAb. From PBMCs, RNA was extracted and then used to make the TCR library. Findings and limits, study-wide: Persistent disease samples used TRBV28, TRBJ1-2 and TRBJ2-5 preferentially.

The CDR3 extends over 18 amino acids. The V gene's germline CDR1 is MDHEN and CDR2 SYDVKM. Trimming shortened V by 3 bases and J by 0 bases, and 18 bases separated the two germline ends. The receptor's source is a woman aged 40 to 50 with Graves disease. The genes are TRBV28 and TRBJ1-5; D not resolved. The input for sequencing was peripheral blood mononuclear cells (PBMCs), taken when the disease was refractory, from a patient treated with antithyroid drugs. The CDR3 spells CASSFQAVDFFSNQPQHF. CDR3 bases: TGTGCCAGCAGTTTCCAGGCCGTAGACTTTTTTAGCAATCAGCCCCAGCATTTT.